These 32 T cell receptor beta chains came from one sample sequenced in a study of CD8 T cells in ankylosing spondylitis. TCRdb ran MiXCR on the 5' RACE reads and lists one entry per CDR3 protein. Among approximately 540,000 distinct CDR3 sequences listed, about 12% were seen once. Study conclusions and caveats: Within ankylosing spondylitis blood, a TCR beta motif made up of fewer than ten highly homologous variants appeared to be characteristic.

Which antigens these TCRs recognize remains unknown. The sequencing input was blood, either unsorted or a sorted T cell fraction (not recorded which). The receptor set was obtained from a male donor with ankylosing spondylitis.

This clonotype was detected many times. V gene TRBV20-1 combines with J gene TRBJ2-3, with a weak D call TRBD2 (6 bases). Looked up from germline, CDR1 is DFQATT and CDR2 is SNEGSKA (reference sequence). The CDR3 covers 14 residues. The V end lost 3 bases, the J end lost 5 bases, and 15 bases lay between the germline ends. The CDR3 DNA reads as TGCAGTGCTAGCGGGACTTCAGGAAGAGATACGCAGTATTTT. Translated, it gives CSASGTSGRDTQYF.

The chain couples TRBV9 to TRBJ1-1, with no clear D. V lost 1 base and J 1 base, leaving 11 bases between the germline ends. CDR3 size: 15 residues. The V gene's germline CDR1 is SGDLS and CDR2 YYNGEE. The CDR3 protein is CASSVITTPNTEAFF. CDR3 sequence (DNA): TGTGCCAGCAGCGTAATCACCACACCGAACACTGAAGCTTTCTTT.

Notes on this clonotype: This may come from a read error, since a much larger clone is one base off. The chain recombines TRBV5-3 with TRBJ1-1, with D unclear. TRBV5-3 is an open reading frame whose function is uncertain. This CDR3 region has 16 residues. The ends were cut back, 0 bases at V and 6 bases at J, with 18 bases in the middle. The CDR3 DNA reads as TGTGCCAGAAGCTTGGACGGCCGGCACGGACCCGCTGAAGCTTTCTTT. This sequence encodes CARSLDGRHGPAEAFF.

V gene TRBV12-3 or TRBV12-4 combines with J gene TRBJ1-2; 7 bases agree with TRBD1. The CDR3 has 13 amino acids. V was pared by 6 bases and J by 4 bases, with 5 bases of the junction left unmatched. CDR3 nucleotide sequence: TGTGCCAGCAGGGGGGACAGCGTCTATGGCTACACCTTC. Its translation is CASRGDSVYGYTF.

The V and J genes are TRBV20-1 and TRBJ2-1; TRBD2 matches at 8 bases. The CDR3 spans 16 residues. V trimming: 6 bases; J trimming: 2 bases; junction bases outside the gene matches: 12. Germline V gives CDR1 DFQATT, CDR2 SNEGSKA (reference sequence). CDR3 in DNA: TGCAGTGCCGTAGAGTTCCGACTAGCGACCTACAATGAGCAGTTCTTC. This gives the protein CSAVEFRLATYNEQFF.

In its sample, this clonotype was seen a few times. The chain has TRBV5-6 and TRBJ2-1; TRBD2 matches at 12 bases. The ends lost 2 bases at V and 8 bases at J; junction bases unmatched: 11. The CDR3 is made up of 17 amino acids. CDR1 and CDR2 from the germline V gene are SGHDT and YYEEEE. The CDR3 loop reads CASSLPSLAGGPDEQFF. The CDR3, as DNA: TGTGCCAGCAGCTTACCCTCCCTAGCGGGAGGGCCAGATGAGCAGTTCTTC.

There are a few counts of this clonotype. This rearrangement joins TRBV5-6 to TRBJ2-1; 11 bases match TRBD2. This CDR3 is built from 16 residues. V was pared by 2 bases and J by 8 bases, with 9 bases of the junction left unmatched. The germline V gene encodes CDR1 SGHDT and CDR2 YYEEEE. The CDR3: CASSFALAGDWDEQFF. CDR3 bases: TGTGCCAGCAGCTTTGCACTAGCGGGAGACTGGGATGAGCAGTTCTTC.

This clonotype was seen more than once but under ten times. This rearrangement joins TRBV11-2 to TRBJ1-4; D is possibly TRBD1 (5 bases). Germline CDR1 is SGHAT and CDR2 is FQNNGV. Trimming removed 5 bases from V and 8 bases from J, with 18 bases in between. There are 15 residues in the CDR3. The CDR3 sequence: CASSPVAGFLEKLFF. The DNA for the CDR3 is TGTGCCAGCAGCCCCGTGGCAGGGTTTCTGGAAAAACTGTTTTTT.

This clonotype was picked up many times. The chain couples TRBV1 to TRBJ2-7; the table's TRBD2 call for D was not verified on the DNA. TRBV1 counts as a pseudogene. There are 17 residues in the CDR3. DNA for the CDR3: TGCACCAGCAGCCAAGATCCGGGACTAGCGGGAGTTGGGGAGCAGTACTTC. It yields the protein CTSSQDPGLAGVGEQYF.

The CDR3 loop reads CASSSFYNSPLHF. DNA of the CDR3: TGTGCCAGCAGCTCTTTTTATAATTCACCCCTCCACTTT. The gene calls are TRBV3-1 and TRBJ1-6, with D hard to call. The CDR3 totals 13 residues. Germline V gives CDR1 LGHDT, CDR2 YNNKEL (reference sequence). Trimming cost V 5 bases and J 4 bases, with 6 bases left between them.

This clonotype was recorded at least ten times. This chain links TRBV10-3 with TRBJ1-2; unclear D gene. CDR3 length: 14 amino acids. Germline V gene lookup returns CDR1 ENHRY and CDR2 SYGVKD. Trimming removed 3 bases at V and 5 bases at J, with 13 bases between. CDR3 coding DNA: TGTGCCATCAGTGATCAGGCAGCGGATTATGGCTACACCTTC. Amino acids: CAISDQAADYGYTF.

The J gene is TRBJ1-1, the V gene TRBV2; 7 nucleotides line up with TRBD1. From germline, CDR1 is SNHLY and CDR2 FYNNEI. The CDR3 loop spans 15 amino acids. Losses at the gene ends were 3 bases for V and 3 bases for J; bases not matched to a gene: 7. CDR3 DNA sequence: TGTGCCAGCAGTGACCCCGGGACAGAATACACTGAAGCTTTCTTT. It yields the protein CASSDPGTEYTEAFF.

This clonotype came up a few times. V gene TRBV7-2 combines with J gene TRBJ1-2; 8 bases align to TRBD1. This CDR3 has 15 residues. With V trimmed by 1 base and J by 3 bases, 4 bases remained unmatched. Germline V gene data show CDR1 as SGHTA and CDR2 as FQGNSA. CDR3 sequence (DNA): TGTGCCAGCAGCTTAGTTACAGGGGGGGACTATGGCTACACCTTC. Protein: CASSLVTGGDYGYTF.

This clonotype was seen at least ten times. Written as DNA, the CDR3 is TGTGCCAGCAGCCAAATCTCGGCTAGCGATTACAATGAGCAGTTCTTC. Encoded protein: CASSQISASDYNEQFF. This rearrangement joins TRBV14 to TRBJ2-1; possible D gene TRBD2, 6 bases. Per germline, CDR1 SGHDN and CDR2 FVKESK. Trimming removed 2 bases at V and 4 bases at J, with 15 bases between. The CDR3 spans 16 residues.

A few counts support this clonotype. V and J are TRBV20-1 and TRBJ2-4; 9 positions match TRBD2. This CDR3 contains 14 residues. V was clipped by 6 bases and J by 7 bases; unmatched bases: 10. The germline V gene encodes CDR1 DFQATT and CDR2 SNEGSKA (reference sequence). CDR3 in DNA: TGCAGTGCCGACGATAGTAGCGGGGGCAACATTCAGTACTTC. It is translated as CSADDSSGGNIQYF.

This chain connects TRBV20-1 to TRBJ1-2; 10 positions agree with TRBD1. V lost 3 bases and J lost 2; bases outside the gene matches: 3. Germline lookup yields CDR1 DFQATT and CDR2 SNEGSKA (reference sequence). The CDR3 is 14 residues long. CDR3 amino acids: CSASRTGGNYGYTF. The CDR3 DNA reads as TGCAGTGCTAGCAGGACAGGGGGGAACTATGGCTACACCTTC.

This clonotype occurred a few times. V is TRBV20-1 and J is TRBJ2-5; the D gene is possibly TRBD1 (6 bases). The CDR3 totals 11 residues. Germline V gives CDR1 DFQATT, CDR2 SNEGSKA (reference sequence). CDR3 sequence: CIPGVKETQYF. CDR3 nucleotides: TGCATTCCAGGGGTCAAAGAGACCCAGTACTTC.

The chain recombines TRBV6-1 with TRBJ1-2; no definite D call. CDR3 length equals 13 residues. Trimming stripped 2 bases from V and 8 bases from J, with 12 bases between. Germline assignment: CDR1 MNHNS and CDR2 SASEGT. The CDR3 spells CASSERAAGGYTF. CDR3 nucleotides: TGTGCCAGCAGTGAAAGAGCCGCAGGCGGCTACACCTTC.

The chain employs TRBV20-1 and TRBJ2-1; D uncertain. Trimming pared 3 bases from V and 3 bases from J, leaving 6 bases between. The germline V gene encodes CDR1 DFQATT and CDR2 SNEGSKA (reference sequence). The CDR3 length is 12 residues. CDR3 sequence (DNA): TGCAGTGCTAGCGGAGACTACAATGAGCAGTTCTTC. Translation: CSASGDYNEQFF.

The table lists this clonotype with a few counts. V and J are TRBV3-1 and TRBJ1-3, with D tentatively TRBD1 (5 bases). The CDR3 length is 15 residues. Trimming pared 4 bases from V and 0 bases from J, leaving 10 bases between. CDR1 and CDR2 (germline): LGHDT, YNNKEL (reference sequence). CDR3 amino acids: CASSLGTASGNTIYF. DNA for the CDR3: TGTGCCAGCAGCCTCGGGACGGCCTCTGGAAACACCATATATTTT.

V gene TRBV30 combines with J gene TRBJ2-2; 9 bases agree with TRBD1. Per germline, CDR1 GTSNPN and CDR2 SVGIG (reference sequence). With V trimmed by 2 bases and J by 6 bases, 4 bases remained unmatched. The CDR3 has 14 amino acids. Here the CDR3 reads CAWSKQGAAGELFF. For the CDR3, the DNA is TGTGCCTGGAGTAAACAGGGGGCAGCCGGGGAGCTGTTTTTT.

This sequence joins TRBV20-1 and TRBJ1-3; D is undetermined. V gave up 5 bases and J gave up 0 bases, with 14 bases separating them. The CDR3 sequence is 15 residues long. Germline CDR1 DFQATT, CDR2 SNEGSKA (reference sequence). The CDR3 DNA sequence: TGCAGTGCTGCAAACGGTCGGTTCTCTGGAAACACCATATATTTT. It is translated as CSAANGRFSGNTIYF.

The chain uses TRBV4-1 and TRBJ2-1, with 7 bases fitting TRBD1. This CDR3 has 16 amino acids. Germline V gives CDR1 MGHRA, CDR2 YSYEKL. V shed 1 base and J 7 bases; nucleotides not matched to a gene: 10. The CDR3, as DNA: TGCGCCAGCAGCCAAGTAGGGGGCTTCTTTGGGAATGAGCAGTTCTTC. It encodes CASSQVGGFFGNEQFF.

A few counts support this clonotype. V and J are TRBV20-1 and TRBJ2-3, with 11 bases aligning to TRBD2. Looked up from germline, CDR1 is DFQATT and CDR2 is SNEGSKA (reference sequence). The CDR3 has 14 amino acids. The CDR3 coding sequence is TGCAGCGGCTGGTTAGCGGGAGGGGGAGATACGCAGTATTTT. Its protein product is CSGWLAGGGDTQYF.

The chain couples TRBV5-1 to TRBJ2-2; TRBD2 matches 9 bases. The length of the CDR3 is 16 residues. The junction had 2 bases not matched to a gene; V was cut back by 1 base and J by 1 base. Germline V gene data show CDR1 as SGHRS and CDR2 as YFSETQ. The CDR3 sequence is CASSLSTSGNTGELFF. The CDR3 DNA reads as TGCGCCAGCAGCTTGTCGACTAGCGGGAACACCGGGGAGCTGTTTTTT.

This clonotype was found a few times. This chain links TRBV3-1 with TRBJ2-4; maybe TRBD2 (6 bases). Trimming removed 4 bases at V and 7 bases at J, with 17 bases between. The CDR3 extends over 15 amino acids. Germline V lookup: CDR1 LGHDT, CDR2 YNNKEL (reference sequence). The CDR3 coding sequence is TGTGCCAGCAGCCTCGGTCGGCAGGAGGGTAACATTCAGTACTTC. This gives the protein CASSLGRQEGNIQYF.

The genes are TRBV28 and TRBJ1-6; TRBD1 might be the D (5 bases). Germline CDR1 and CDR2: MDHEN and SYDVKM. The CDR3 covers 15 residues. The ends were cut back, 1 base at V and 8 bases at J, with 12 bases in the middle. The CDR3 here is CASSLSDRDYSPLHF. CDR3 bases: TGTGCCAGCAGTTTATCCGACAGAGACTATTCACCCCTCCACTTT. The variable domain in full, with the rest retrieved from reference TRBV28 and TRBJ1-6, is DVKVTQSSRYLVKRTGEKVFLECVQDMDHENMFWYRQDPGLGLRLIYFSYDVKMKEKGDIPEGYSVSREKKERFSLILESASTNQTSMYLCASSLSDRDYSPLHFGNGTRLTVT.

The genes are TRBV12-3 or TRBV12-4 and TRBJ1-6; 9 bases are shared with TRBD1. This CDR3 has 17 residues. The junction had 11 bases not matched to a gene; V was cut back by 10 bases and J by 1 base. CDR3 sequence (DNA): TGTGCCATCAGCCTGGGACAGGGTCTTTCCTATAATTCACCCCTCCACTTT. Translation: CAISLGQGLSYNSPLHF.

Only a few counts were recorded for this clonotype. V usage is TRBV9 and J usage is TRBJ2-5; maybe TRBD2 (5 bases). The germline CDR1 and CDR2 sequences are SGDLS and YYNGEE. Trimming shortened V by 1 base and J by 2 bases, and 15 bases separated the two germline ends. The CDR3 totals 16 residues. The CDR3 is CASSVTSWTGQETQYF. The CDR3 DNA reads TGTGCCAGCAGCGTAACGAGTTGGACGGGACAAGAGACCCAGTACTTC.

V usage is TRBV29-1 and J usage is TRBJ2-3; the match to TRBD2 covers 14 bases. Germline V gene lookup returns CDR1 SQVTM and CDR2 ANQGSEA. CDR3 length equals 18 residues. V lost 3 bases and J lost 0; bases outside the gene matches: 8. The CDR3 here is CSVEGGLAGDASTDTQYF. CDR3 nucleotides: TGCAGCGTTGAGGGGGGACTAGCGGGAGACGCTAGCACAGATACGCAGTATTTT.

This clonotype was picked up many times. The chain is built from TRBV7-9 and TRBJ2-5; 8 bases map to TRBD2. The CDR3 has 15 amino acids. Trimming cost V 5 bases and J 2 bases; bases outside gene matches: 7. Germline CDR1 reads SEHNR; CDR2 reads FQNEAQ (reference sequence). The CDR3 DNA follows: TGTGCCAGCAGCCCACCGAGCGGGAGACAAGAGACCCAGTACTTC. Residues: CASSPPSGRQETQYF.

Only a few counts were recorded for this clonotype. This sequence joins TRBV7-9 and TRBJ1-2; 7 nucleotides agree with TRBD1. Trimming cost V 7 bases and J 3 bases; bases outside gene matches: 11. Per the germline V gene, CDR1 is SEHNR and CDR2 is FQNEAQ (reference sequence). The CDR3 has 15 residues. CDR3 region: CASKGQLSLDYGYTF. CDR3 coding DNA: TGTGCCAGCAAGGGACAGCTTAGCCTCGACTATGGCTACACCTTC.